This T cell receptor (beta chain) came from a study of shared clonotypes between healthy human individuals. Study-wide results and caveats: An expected dependence of interdonor clonotype sharing on sequencing depth was noted.

The authors ran the assay at deep level. On ten immunoSEQ deep assay plates, unsorted PBMC DNA was sequenced. In the original processing: ImmunoSEQ sequences covered only the junction and lacked quality scores; filtering therefore differed. Assay: immunoSEQ multiplex PCR; the TCRdb copy retains only in-frame clones and omits some. D and trimming come from the DNA, and the V and J calls and clone size come from that table. The sample holds hundreds of thousands of clones, 70% to 80% seen once. CDR3 length: 16 amino acids. V shed 0 bases and J shed 0 bases, with 10 bases lying between them. The germline V gene encodes CDR1 SGHNT and CDR2 YYREEE (reference sequence). Comment on this clone: Its antigen is not known.

This TCR was recovered from a woman between 40 and 55 years old in good health. Some clones in this sample may be carry-over from other donors' samples. The sample taken for sequencing was PBMCs. This chain uses TRBV5-4 with TRBJ1-3; possibly TRBD1 for D (5 bases). In nucleotides, the CDR3 is TGTGCCAGCAGCTTGGAGGGGTCTCTCTCTGGAAACACCATATATTTT. This encodes CASSLEGSLSGNTIYF.